These 10 T cell receptor beta chains were sequenced from one sample in a study of blood T cells in healthy people across ages. Primed by a sample-barcoded 5' primer and a J-beta primer mix, a second PCR proceeded for roughly 7 to 12 cycles. TCRdb ran MiXCR on the 5' RACE reads and lists one entry per CDR3 protein. The repertoire has about 580,000 distinct CDR3 sequences, 40% to 55% of them found once; the top ten carry around 23%. Sequenced input: blood. These receptor sequences come from a man aged 80 or over in good health.

DNA of the CDR3: TGTGCCAGCAGCTTAGAGTCGGTCTCAGATACGCAGTATTTT. Translating gives CASSLESVSDTQYF. V gene TRBV7-2 combines with J gene TRBJ2-3; D not resolved. Germline V gives CDR1 SGHTA, CDR2 FQGNSA. This CDR3 has 14 amino acids. Trimming removed 1 base from V and 4 bases from J, with 9 bases in between.

The J gene is TRBJ2-3, the V gene TRBV5-1, with a possible D match to TRBD1 (6 bases). The germline V gene has CDR1 SGHRS and CDR2 YFSETQ. There are 15 residues in the CDR3. V dropped 1 base and J dropped 5 bases, with 14 bases sitting between them. CDR3 coding DNA: TGCGCCAGCAGCTTGTTGTCAGGGGATGTAGATACGCAGTATTTT. Amino acid sequence: CASSLLSGDVDTQYF.

This clonotype was observed at least ten times. The rearrangement links TRBV6-6 to TRBJ1-1; 8 bases map to TRBD1. The junction had 8 bases not matched to a gene; V was cut back by 10 bases and J by 1 base. The germline CDR1 and CDR2 sequences are MNHNY and SVGAGI (reference sequence). This CDR3 comprises 14 residues. The CDR3 DNA reads as TGTGCCACAAAACAGGGGGGGCGGAACACTGAAGCTTTCTTT. Encoded protein: CATKQGGRNTEAFF.

This clonotype was detected a few times. The chain combines TRBV4-3 with TRBJ2-1, with 8 bases matching TRBD2. CDR3 size: 17 residues. The V segment lost 0 bases and the J segment 8 bases; nucleotides outside the gene matches: 12. Germline V gene lookup returns CDR1 LGHNA and CDR2 YSLEER. CDR3 amino acids: CASSQDRAGGLRYEQFF. The CDR3 DNA sequence: TGCGCCAGCAGCCAAGATAGGGCGGGGGGTCTTAGGTATGAGCAGTTCTTC.

This chain links TRBV20-1 with TRBJ2-3; the match to TRBD2 covers 14 bases. J gave up 4 bases and V 4 bases, and 4 bases lay outside the gene matches. Germline lookup yields CDR1 DFQATT and CDR2 SNEGSKA (reference sequence). This CDR3 has 15 amino acids. CDR3 coding DNA: TGCAGTGCTATTGGGACTAGCGGGAGCGCAGATACGCAGTATTTT. Its protein is CSAIGTSGSADTQYF.

This clonotype showed up many times. The CDR3 region is CASSLGTAYEQYF. CDR3 in DNA: TGTGCCAGCAGCCTCGGGACAGCCTACGAGCAGTACTTC. The J gene is TRBJ2-7, the V gene TRBV6-6, with 7 bases fitting TRBD1. The germline CDR1 and CDR2 sequences are MNHNY and SVGAGI (reference sequence). CDR3 length: 13 amino acids. V lost 6 bases and J lost 2; bases outside the gene matches: 4.

Ten or more counts support this clonotype. V gene TRBV6-5 combines with J gene TRBJ2-7; no clear D. V lost 8 bases and J 1 base, leaving 12 bases between the germline ends. From germline, CDR1 is MNHEY and CDR2 SVGAGI. The CDR3 is made up of 13 amino acids. The CDR3 coding sequence is TGTGCCAGCTCCCCCGGGTTTTCCTACGAGCAGTACTTC. Translation: CASSPGFSYEQYF.

CDR3 amino acids: CASSLGGEGTEAFF. CDR3 coding DNA: TGTGCCAGCAGTTTAGGAGGGGAAGGGACTGAAGCTTTCTTT. This sequence joins TRBV12-3 or TRBV12-4 and TRBJ1-1; D is perhaps TRBD1 (5 bases). V was trimmed by 1 base and J by 5 bases, leaving 11 bases between them. The CDR3 is 14 amino acids.

In this sample, this clonotype turned up many times. CDR3 protein: CSVGPEGGQETQYF. The CDR3 DNA is TGCAGCGTTGGCCCCGAAGGGGGCCAAGAGACCCAGTACTTC. The V gene is TRBV29-1, the J gene TRBJ2-5; D perhaps matches TRBD1 (6 bases). V was pared by 4 bases and J by 1 base, with 13 bases between. Germline V gene lookup returns CDR1 SQVTM and CDR2 ANQGSEA. The CDR3 sequence is 14 residues long.

This chain connects TRBV6-6 to TRBJ2-5, with D possibly TRBD1 on 5 matching bases. The CDR3 totals 15 residues. V gave up 5 bases and J gave up 0 bases, with 13 bases separating them. Germline CDR1 reads MNHNY; CDR2 reads SVGAGI (reference sequence). The CDR3 DNA reads as TGTGCCAGCAGTGTGCAGGGCCAGTACCAAGAGACCCAGTACTTC. This encodes CASSVQGQYQETQYF.